These 21 T cell receptor beta chains originate from one sample sequenced in a study of T cells in Graves' hyperthyroidism and ophthalmopathy. Amplified TCR beta CDR3 regions derived from RNA transcripts. HTBI primers were used for first-round RT-PCR of the TCR CDR3. One entry per CDR3 protein results from TCRdb running MiXCR on the multiplex PCR reads. The repertoire holds approximately 400,000 distinct CDR3 sequences, with approximately 15% as singletons. The specimen was blood. These TCRs come from a woman between 25 and 40 years old with Graves' hyperthyroidism.

This clonotype occurred a few times. The chain couples TRBV5-4 to TRBJ2-1, with 9 bases lining up with TRBD2. Germline CDR1 reads SGHNT; CDR2 reads YYREEE (reference sequence). The CDR3 contains 15 residues. After removal of 3 bases from V and 3 bases from J, the junction contained 4 bases not matched to a gene. The CDR3 DNA reads TGTGCCAGCAGCTCCCAGCGGGAGGACTACAATGAGCAGTTCTTC. Its protein product is CASSSQREDYNEQFF.

This clonotype has more than one count but fewer than ten. CDR3 region: CASSGRQGDYTF. CDR3 DNA sequence: TGTGCCAGCAGTGGACGACAGGGGGACTACACCTTC. This rearrangement joins TRBV6-1 to TRBJ1-2; 9 bases align to TRBD1. With 4 bases clipped from V and 10 bases from J, the junction kept 4 bases outside the gene matches. The CDR3 covers 12 residues. Germline lookup yields CDR1 MNHNS and CDR2 SASEGT.

This clonotype was recorded many times. The CDR3 loop reads CSARYGGNLNTEAFF. The CDR3 nucleotides are TGCAGTGCTAGGTACGGGGGCAATCTGAACACTGAAGCTTTCTTT. The chain combines TRBV20-1 with TRBJ1-1; possibly TRBD1 for D (6 bases). CDR3 length equals 15 residues. Trimming took 3 bases from V and 0 from J, leaving 14 bases between them. Germline assignment: CDR1 DFQATT and CDR2 SNEGSKA (reference sequence).

The sample holds one count of this clonotype. One end of the junction varies from germline; a read error may be responsible. This rearrangement joins TRBV13 to TRBJ2-7, with 8 bases that match TRBD1. Looked up from germline, CDR1 is PRHDT and CDR2 is FYEKMQ (reference sequence). The CDR3 spans 15 residues. For the CDR3, the DNA is TGCGCCAGCAGCTCCCCGGGACAGGAAAACTACGAGCAGTACTTC. Amino acids: CASSSPGQENYEQYF.

This clonotype showed up many times. V is TRBV12-5 and J is TRBJ2-1; 9 bases align to TRBD1. The CDR3 consists of 13 residues. Germline V gene sequence: CDR1 LGHNT, CDR2 FRNRAP. The V segment lost 6 bases and the J segment 6 bases; nucleotides outside the gene matches: 3. The DNA for the CDR3 is TGTGCTAGTGGCGACAGGGGGGGCAATGAGCAGTTCTTC. Its protein product is CASGDRGGNEQFF.

Ten or more counts support this clonotype. J is TRBJ1-5 and V is TRBV6-1; D is uncertain. This CDR3 spans 14 amino acids. V was clipped by 6 bases and J by 0 bases, with 9 bases between them. The germline CDR1 and CDR2 sequences are MNHNS and SASEGT. CDR3 in DNA: TGTGCCAGCAGCTCGACGGTTAGCAATCAGCCCCAGCATTTT. It yields the protein CASSSTVSNQPQHF.

This clonotype was observed many times. The chain joins TRBV28 to TRBJ1-5; D is undetermined. Trimming took off 6 bases at V and 3 bases at J, with 12 bases between the two ends. The V gene's germline CDR1 is MDHEN and CDR2 SYDVKM. This CDR3 is built from 14 residues. Written as DNA, the CDR3 is TGTGCCAGCAGCTTAGGCGGATACAATCAGCCCCAGCATTTT. It is translated as CASSLGGYNQPQHF.

This clonotype was detected a few times. The chain combines TRBV12-3 or TRBV12-4 with TRBJ1-5; D is possibly TRBD1 (5 bases). The CDR3 has 18 residues. V dropped 3 bases and J dropped 4 bases, with 22 bases sitting between them. The CDR3 region is CASSFSNPWQGLNQPQHF. CDR3 DNA: TGTGCCAGCAGTTTCTCAAATCCCTGGCAGGGATTGAATCAGCCCCAGCATTTT.

This clonotype was counted many times. The J gene is TRBJ2-7, the V gene TRBV20-1, with 8 bases lining up with TRBD2. The CDR3 covers 13 residues. Germline V gene lookup returns CDR1 DFQATT and CDR2 SNEGSKA (reference sequence). The V and J ends lost 6 bases and 1 base, in that order; junction bases with no gene match: 5. CDR3 sequence: CSAPPGGSYEQYF. The CDR3 region has the DNA TGCAGTGCCCCTCCGGGAGGGTCCTACGAGCAGTACTTC.

This clonotype was picked up many times. The chain links TRBV3-1 to TRBJ2-4, with TRBD2 matching 8 bases. The CDR3 is 15 amino acids. Germline lookup yields CDR1 LGHDT and CDR2 YNNKEL (reference sequence). J gave up 9 bases and V 2 bases, and 9 bases lay outside the gene matches. The DNA for the CDR3 is TGTGCCAGCAGCCAAATTGGTGGTAGCGGGACCATTCAGTACTTC. It yields the protein CASSQIGGSGTIQYF.

The chain combines TRBV9 with TRBJ1-3, with D maybe TRBD1 (6 bases). Looked up from germline, CDR1 is SGDLS and CDR2 is YYNGEE. The CDR3 runs 15 residues. Between the trimmed V and J ends, which lost 0 bases and 0 bases, there was a span of 7 bases. CDR3 DNA: TGTGCCAGCAGCGTAGACAGGGACTCTGGAAACACCATATATTTT. This translates into CASSVDRDSGNTIYF.

This chain uses TRBV9 with TRBJ2-5, with D tentatively TRBD2 (6 bases). CDR1 SGDLS and CDR2 YYNGEE come from the germline V gene. Deletions cut 3 bases from V and 5 bases from J, with 20 bases between. This CDR3 is built from 16 residues. Here the CDR3 reads CASSAPRSGAGETQYF. Written as DNA, the CDR3 is TGTGCCAGCAGCGCCCCCCGTAGTGGCGCGGGGGAGACCCAGTACTTC.

This clonotype was picked up many times. The J gene is TRBJ2-7, the V gene TRBV30; the D is unclear. The CDR3 is made up of 12 amino acids. Germline V gives CDR1 GTSNPN, CDR2 SVGIG (reference sequence). Trimming removed 6 bases at V and 0 bases at J, with 9 bases between. CDR3 sequence (DNA): TGTGCCTGCACGGGCCTCTCCTACGAGCAGTACTTC. Protein sequence: CACTGLSYEQYF.

This clonotype has more than one count but fewer than ten. This chain joins TRBV5-1 and TRBJ1-3; a possible D gene is TRBD1 (5 bases). V was trimmed by 1 base and J by 4 bases, leaving 9 bases between them. In germline, CDR1 is SGHRS, CDR2 YFSETQ. The CDR3 is 14 amino acids. In DNA, the CDR3 is TGCGCCAGCAGCTTGTCAGGGTACGGAAACACCATATATTTT. It yields the protein CASSLSGYGNTIYF. Complete variable domain (other parts from reference TRBV5-1 and TRBJ1-3): KAGVTQTPRYLIKTRGQQVTLSCSPISGHRSVSWYQQTPGQGLQFLFEYFSETQRNKGNFPGRFSGRQFSNSRSEMNVSTLELGDSALYLCASSLSGYGNTIYFGEGSWLTVV.

CDR3 sequence (DNA): TGCGCCAGCAGCTTAGAGGCGACCTATGGCTACACCTTC. Translating it yields CASSLEATYGYTF. The V gene is TRBV5-1, the J gene TRBJ1-2, with D uncertain. Germline V gene data show CDR1 as SGHRS and CDR2 as YFSETQ. The CDR3 contains 13 residues. V was pared by 2 bases and J by 4 bases, with 9 bases between.

This clonotype was observed once. CDR3 in amino acids: CASSLRAQSSYEQYF. DNA for the CDR3: TGTGCCAGCAGCCTAAGGGCCCAAAGCTCCTACGAGCAGTACTTC. The rearrangement links TRBV27 to TRBJ2-7; no firm D call. With 6 bases removed from V and 0 bases from J, the gap between germline ends came to 15 bases. The CDR3 consists of 15 residues. Looked up from germline, CDR1 is MNHEY and CDR2 is SMNVEV (reference sequence).

This clonotype was detected many times. The chain couples TRBV4-1 to TRBJ1-1, with 7 bases identical to TRBD1. Per germline, CDR1 MGHRA and CDR2 YSYEKL. Trimming cost V 2 bases and J 2 bases; bases outside gene matches: 5. This CDR3 spans 15 amino acids. CDR3 loop: CASSQTGQPNTEAFF. The CDR3 bases are TGCGCCAGCAGCCAAACGGGACAGCCAAACACTGAAGCTTTCTTT.

This clonotype appeared many times. This sequence joins TRBV3-1 and TRBJ2-3, with D uncertain. The CDR3 consists of 12 residues. The germline gives CDR1 LGHDT, CDR2 YNNKEL (reference sequence). Trimming removed 2 bases from V and 6 bases from J, with 6 bases in between. CDR3 sequence (DNA): TGTGCCAGCAGCCAAACCGAGGATACGCAGTATTTT. It yields the protein CASSQTEDTQYF.

This chain uses TRBV15 with TRBJ1-5; D unclear. The CDR3 extends over 14 amino acids. CDR1 is LNHNV and CDR2 is YYDKDF in the germline V gene (reference sequence). V lost 5 bases to trimming and J lost 4 bases, with 12 bases between them. The CDR3 loop reads CATSPGMVNQPQHF. CDR3 nucleotide sequence: TGTGCCACCAGCCCTGGGATGGTTAATCAGCCCCAGCATTTT.

In nucleotides, the CDR3 is TGTGCACAGACAGTTGCTAACTATGGCTACACCTTC. Its translation: CAQTVANYGYTF. The chain recombines TRBV30 with TRBJ1-2; TRBD1 is a possible D gene (5 bases). CDR3 length equals 12 residues. Germline CDR1 and CDR2: GTSNPN and SVGIG (reference sequence).

This clonotype was picked up a small number of times. One end of the junction does not line up with germline, which may come from a read error. The rearrangement uses TRBV24-1 and TRBJ2-7; 9 bases align to TRBD1. This CDR3 has 16 amino acids. Germline assignment: CDR1 KGHDR and CDR2 SFDVKD. CDR3 sequence (DNA): TGTGCCAGCAGTGGAAGGACAGGGGTCAGCTCCTACGAGCAGTACTTC. This encodes CASSGRTGVSSYEQYF.